The present entry profiles one T cell receptor beta chain with its context. This sample was taken from a study of blood T cell repertoires in COVID-19. Across the whole study: Collection of acute and convalescent COVID-19 samples took place in the United States, Italy and Spain. In each case, the material was cDNA or gDNA derived from T cells, B-cell-depleted T cells, or PBMCs.

In the study's own analysis: Cell counts per sample came from amplifying reference gene primers. TCRdb keeps only in-frame clones here, not all; method: immunoSEQ multiplex PCR. That table is the source of V, J and clone size, and D and trimming were worked out from the DNA. This table has roughly 29,000 clones, around 92% appearing once. The CDR3 is 16 amino acids. Germline CDR1 SNHLY, CDR2 FYNNEI. Losses at the gene ends were 7 bases for V and 5 bases for J; bases not matched to a gene: 14. Source material: peripheral blood. The receptor was derived from a human donor in a cohort sampled during active COVID-19. This chain links TRBV2 with TRBJ2-1, with 7 bases lining up with TRBD2. This CDR3 reads CASKASRASGNNEQFF. In DNA form, the CDR3 reads TGTGCCAGCAAGGCTTCCAGAGCTAGCGGCAACAATGAGCAGTTCTTC.